This T cell receptor (beta chain) originates from a study of T cells in tumors after PD-1 blockade. Only in-frame clones appear in the TCRdb table, and some are missing; sequencing was by immunoSEQ multiplex PCR. In the table there are around 34,000 clones, 73% of which are singletons. The germline V gene has CDR1 SEHNR and CDR2 FQNEAQ (reference sequence). V lost 5 bases and J lost 5; bases outside the gene matches: 8. The CDR3 length is 14 residues. Concerning this clone itself: What it recognizes is unknown.

General study points: Some novel exhausted tumor clones appeared in pre-treatment blood, suggesting peripheral recruitment.

This rearrangement joins TRBV7-9 to TRBJ1-1; 7 bases agree with TRBD1. The specimen was PBMCs, collected after anti-PD-1 treatment. This sequence was found in a human donor with basal cell carcinoma. The CDR3 coding sequence is TGTGCCAGCAGCCGACCCGGGACAGATACTGAAGCTTTCTTT. Amino acid sequence: CASSRPGTDTEAFF.